Following are 32 T cell receptor beta chains from one sample sequenced in a study of CD4 and CD8 cells across lung adenocarcinoma regions. MiXCR, run by TCRdb on the PCR reads, gives a single entry per CDR3 protein. The table lists approximately 11,000 distinct CDR3 sequences, 59% of them singletons. Sequenced input: CD8+ T cells from the margin of a lung tumor. The receptors shown here come from a male donor with lung adenocarcinoma. The CD4 and CD8 labels of this study may be unreliable.

The rearrangement joins TRBV6-1 to TRBJ2-4, with D tentatively TRBD2 (7 bases). Germline CDR1 MNHNS, CDR2 SASEGT. Trimming shortened V by 4 bases and J by 12 bases, and 22 bases separated the two germline ends. The CDR3 length is 15 residues. Here the CDR3 DNA reads TGTGCCAGCAGTGCCCGGAGCGGGGACAAGGAGACTCAGTACTTC. Translation gives CASSARSGDKETQYF.

This clonotype was recorded only once. The chain recombines TRBV6-1 with TRBJ2-5; 8 bases are shared with TRBD1. The end of the DNA fits TRBJ2-7 better, so the J call may be wrong. The CDR3 contains 15 residues. Germline V gene lookup returns CDR1 MNHNS and CDR2 SASEGT. The CDR3 nucleotides read TGTGCCAGCAGAGACCTCGGGACAGGTTCCTACGAGCAGTACTTC. Protein sequence: CASRDLGTGSYEQYF.

As to this clonotype: The junction departs from germline at one end; a sequencing error may be responsible. In nucleotides, the CDR3 is TGTGCCAGCAGTGAAGCCGGGACAGGGGTTCAGGATACGCAGTATTTC. It encodes CASSEAGTGVQDTQYF. The rearrangement joins TRBV6-1 to TRBJ2-3, with TRBD1 matching over 10 bases. The CDR3 loop spans 16 amino acids. CDR1 MNHNS and CDR2 SASEGT come from the germline V gene.

About this clonotype: One end of the junction fails to match germline, which may point to a read error. The CDR3 reads CARRGGRATETQYF. DNA of the CDR3: TGTGCGAGGCGCGGCGGCCGAGCGACAGAGACGCAGTATTTC. The V call is TRBV7-2, the J call TRBJ2-3, with a tentative D call TRBD1 (5 bases). CDR3 length equals 14 residues. CDR1 SGHTA and CDR2 FQGNSA come from the germline V gene. The whole variable domain, filled in from reference TRBV7-2 and TRBJ2-3, reads GAGVSQSPSNKVTEKGKDVELRCDPISGHTALYWYRQSLGQGLEFLIYFQGNSAPDKSGLPSDRFSAERTGGSVSTLTIQRTQQEDSAVYLCARRGGRATETQYFGPGTRLTVL.

In regard to this clonotype: The junction and the germline gene differ at one end; a read error may be behind it. V is TRBV6-1 and J is TRBJ2-2; D not resolved. The CDR3 consists of 14 residues. Germline V gene data show CDR1 as MNHNS and CDR2 as SASEGT. The DNA of the CDR3 is TGTGCCAGCAGTCGGACCTTTGGCACAGATGCGCTGTATTTT. Translating it yields CASSRTFGTDALYF.

V is TRBV7-2 and J is TRBJ2-5; D is unresolved. Germline V gene sequence: CDR1 SGHTA, CDR2 FQGNSA. Trimming took 2 bases from V and 5 from J, leaving 12 bases between them. This CDR3 spans 14 amino acids. The CDR3, as DNA: TGTGCCAGCAGCTTAATCAGCAGCACGGAGACCCAGTACTTC. The encoded protein is CASSLISSTETQYF.

The chain combines TRBV6-1 with TRBJ2-1, with D perhaps TRBD1 or TRBD2 (5 bases each). The ends were cut back, 5 bases at V and 6 bases at J, with 14 bases in the middle. CDR1 is MNHNS and CDR2 is SASEGT in the germline V gene. The CDR3 consists of 14 residues. CDR3 region: CASSPLTAANEQFF. The CDR3 region has the DNA TGTGCCAGCAGTCCTTTGACAGCGGCCAATGAGCAGTTCTTC.

This chain connects TRBV6-1 to TRBJ2-5; D uncertain. The DNA end lines up better with TRBJ2-7; the J call may be wrong. Germline V gives CDR1 MNHNS, CDR2 SASEGT. The CDR3 length is 14 residues. CDR3 region: CASSEIPHIGEQYF. CDR3 nucleotides: TGTGCCAGCAGTGAAATCCCCCATATCGGCGAGCAGTACTTC.

V and J are TRBV6-1 and TRBJ2-5; 11 bases map to TRBD2. The DNA end lines up better with TRBJ2-7; the J call may be wrong. The CDR3 length is 15 residues. Germline CDR1 is MNHNS and CDR2 is SASEGT. CDR3 sequence reads: CASSTRTSGYYEQYF. The CDR3, as DNA: TGTGCCAGCAGTACCAGGACTAGCGGGTACTACGAGCAGTACTTC.

This chain uses TRBV9 with TRBJ2-1; 10 nucleotides match TRBD2. The V segment lost 1 base and the J segment 7 bases; nucleotides outside the gene matches: 20. The CDR3 is 20 amino acids. Germline CDR1 is SGDLS and CDR2 is YYNGEE. Written as DNA, the CDR3 is TGTGCCAGCAGCGTAAGGCAACAATCTAGCGGGAGTGGGGTCGGGAATGAGCAGTTCTTC. It codes for CASSVRQQSSGSGVGNEQFF.

The chain employs TRBV6-1 and TRBJ2-5; no definite D call. In germline, CDR1 is MNHNS, CDR2 SASEGT. The V end was cut by 6 bases, the J end by 2 bases, with 16 bases between. The length of the CDR3 is 15 residues. The CDR3 DNA follows: TGTGCCAGCAGCTTGGGTAGAGATATACAAGAGACCCAGTACTTC. This gives the protein CASSLGRDIQETQYF.

V is TRBV6-5 and J is TRBJ2-3; D perhaps matches TRBD2 (6 bases). The CDR3 loop spans 17 amino acids. From germline, CDR1 is MNHEY and CDR2 SVGAGI. The ends were cut back, 4 bases at V and 0 bases at J, with 17 bases in the middle. CDR3: CASSSMDRLVSTDTQYF. In nucleotides, the CDR3 is TGTGCCAGCAGTTCAATGGATAGACTAGTTAGCACAGATACGCAGTATTTT.

V is TRBV7-2 and J is TRBJ2-4; D not resolved. The CDR3 loop spans 14 amino acids. The germline CDR1 and CDR2 sequences are SGHTA and FQGNSA. V dropped 0 bases and J dropped 6 bases, with 9 bases sitting between them. The chain's CDR3 is CASSLAAGLNIQYF. CDR3 DNA: TGTGCCAGCAGCTTAGCCGCCGGCCTAAACATTCAGTACTTC.

CDR3 loop: CASMSTSRAADEQFF. For the CDR3, the DNA is TGTGCCAGCATGTCAACTAGCCGAGCGGCAGATGAGCAGTTCTTC. V and J are TRBV6-1 and TRBJ2-1; tentatively, D is TRBD2 (6 bases). Trimming shortened V by 7 bases and J by 8 bases, and 21 bases separated the two germline ends. Germline V lookup: CDR1 MNHNS, CDR2 SASEGT. The length of the CDR3 is 15 residues.

This clonotype was detected only a few times. The chain has TRBV6-5 and TRBJ1-1, with D unclear. V lost 4 bases to trimming and J lost 1 base, with 13 bases between them. This CDR3 is 15 amino acids long. Per the germline V gene, CDR1 is MNHEY and CDR2 is SVGAGI. In nucleotides, the CDR3 is TGTGCCAGCAGTTTTCGGTCCTCCGGGAACACTGAAGCTTTCTTT. Residues: CASSFRSSGNTEAFF.

The rearrangement links TRBV27 to TRBJ2-1; TRBD2 matches 7 bases. CDR1 is MNHEY and CDR2 is SMNVEV in the germline V gene (reference sequence). The trim removed 0 bases at V and 10 bases at J, leaving 15 bases unmatched. This CDR3 has 17 residues. The CDR3 here is CASSLSVGGSYPREQFF. The CDR3 bases are TGTGCCAGCAGTTTATCGGTCGGCGGGAGTTACCCGAGAGAGCAGTTCTTC.

The CDR3 nucleotides read TGTGCCAGCAGCCCACTATGGGCGGGAGGGCCCCCTCTCTACAATGAGCAGTTCTTC. Translation: CASSPLWAGGPPLYNEQFF. The V gene is TRBV3-1, the J gene TRBJ2-1; TRBD2 agrees at 9 bases. CDR1 is LGHDT and CDR2 is YNNKEL in the germline V gene (reference sequence). Losses at the gene ends were 4 bases for V and 3 bases for J; bases not matched to a gene: 16. There are 19 residues in the CDR3.

This chain connects TRBV6-1 to TRBJ1-6, with 7 bases lining up with TRBD1. Germline V CDR1 and CDR2: MNHNS, SASEGT. The CDR3 loop spans 14 amino acids. Trimming cost V 8 bases and J 7 bases; bases outside gene matches: 8. The CDR3 region is CASAEGGRNSPLHF. Written as DNA, the CDR3 is TGTGCCAGCGCCGAAGGGGGCCGAAATTCACCCCTCCACTTT.

Only a few counts were recorded for this clonotype. The V and J genes are TRBV6-5 and TRBJ2-1, with a possible D match to TRBD2 (5 bases). V was cut by 7 bases and J by 4 bases, with 11 bases left in between. Per germline, CDR1 MNHEY and CDR2 SVGAGI. CDR3 length: 13 amino acids. The CDR3 nucleotides are TGTGCCAGCACTTGGGAGTATTACAATGAGCAGTTCTTC. The encoded protein is CASTWEYYNEQFF.

This clonotype was detected once. The chain uses TRBV28 and TRBJ2-3, with D perhaps being TRBD1 or TRBD2 (5 bases each). The closer fit of TRBJ2-7 to the DNA end suggests the J call may be wrong. Germline-derived CDR1 and CDR2 are MDHEN and SYDVKM. The CDR3 contains 14 residues. CDR3 bases: TGTGGCATCTCGGGGCCGACAGCCACAGATACGCAGTACTTC. It yields the protein CGISGPTATDTQYF.

The chain has TRBV6-1 and TRBJ2-3; 9 positions agree with TRBD1. The CDR3 is made up of 15 amino acids. Per germline, CDR1 MNHNS and CDR2 SASEGT. The V and J ends lost 6 bases and 4 bases, in that order; junction bases with no gene match: 8. CDR3 sequence: CASSRTGGLSDTQYF. CDR3 nucleotides: TGTGCCAGCAGCAGAACAGGGGGCCTCTCAGATACGCAGTATTTT.

The chain employs TRBV6-1 and TRBJ2-2, with no clear D. The J call may be incorrect, as the DNA end agrees better with TRBJ2-3. The CDR3 is made up of 14 amino acids. Looked up from germline, CDR1 is MNHNS and CDR2 is SASEGT. DNA for the CDR3: TGTGCCAGCAGTGAAGCGGTGAGCACCGATGCGCAGTATTTT. It is translated as CASSEAVSTDAQYF.

This clonotype was recorded many times. The chain combines TRBV4-1 with TRBJ2-1; 9 bases align to TRBD1. This CDR3 is 15 amino acids long. Unmatched junction bases numbered 9, after V lost 4 bases and J lost 8 bases. The germline V gene encodes CDR1 MGHRA and CDR2 YSYEKL. CDR3: CASSPQEQGADEQFF. CDR3 nucleotides: TGCGCCAGCAGCCCCCAAGAACAGGGGGCAGATGAGCAGTTCTTC.

The genes are TRBV6-1 and TRBJ2-5, with D possibly matching TRBD2 (6 bases). The CDR3 spans 14 residues. With 5 bases removed from V and 4 bases from J, the gap between germline ends came to 14 bases. CDR1 MNHNS and CDR2 SASEGT come from the germline V gene. The CDR3 region has the DNA TGTGCCAGCAGTACGGATAGCGGAGGAGAGACCCAGTACTTC. Translating it yields CASSTDSGGETQYF.

The V call is TRBV11-3, the J call TRBJ2-3, with D unclear. Germline CDR1 reads SGHNT; CDR2 reads YENEEA. The V end lost 1 base, the J end lost 12 bases, and 11 bases lay between the germline ends. The CDR3 consists of 12 residues. The CDR3 bases are TGTGCCAGCAGCTTAGGGCCGACAACTCAGTATTTT. Translating gives CASSLGPTTQYF.

This chain joins TRBV6-5 and TRBJ2-3; 7 positions agree with TRBD1. The germline gives CDR1 MNHEY, CDR2 SVGAGI. V shed 2 bases, J shed 9 bases, and the junction held 5 bases outside the gene matches. CDR3 length equals 13 residues. In DNA, the CDR3 is TGTGCCAGCAGTTACCGGACAGGTTTAACGCAGTATTTT. This gives the protein CASSYRTGLTQYF.

Turning to this clonotype: Its ends do not fully match the called genes, so a read error is possible. V gene TRBV10-2 combines with J gene TRBJ2-3, with D perhaps matching TRBD2 (6 bases). The CDR3 is 14 amino acids. Germline CDR1 WSHSY, CDR2 SAAADI. The CDR3 here is CASAGLRAKDTQYF. The CDR3 bases are TGCGCCAGCGCGGGGCTGAGAGCCAAAGACACGCAGTATTTC.

J is TRBJ1-3 and V is TRBV12-3 or TRBV12-4; D unclear. This CDR3 contains 22 residues. V was cut by 5 bases and J by 0 bases, with 32 bases left in between. CDR3 protein: CASSTKTADGVWTLFSGNTIYF. For the CDR3, the DNA is TGTGCCAGCAGTACCAAGACCGCCGACGGGGTTTGGACCTTGTTCTCTGGAAACACCATATATTTT.

In its sample, this clonotype was seen once. At one of its ends the junction is not consistent with the germline gene, which may arise from a read error. The chain uses TRBV6-1 and TRBJ2-4; D may be TRBD2 (6 bases). In germline, CDR1 is MNHNS, CDR2 SASEGT. There are 16 residues in the CDR3. The CDR3 DNA reads TGTGCCAGCCGTGACGCGGGGACGGGGGTCAAGAACACGCAGTATTTC. Its translation is CASRDAGTGVKNTQYF.

This chain connects TRBV10-1 to TRBJ2-5; maybe TRBD2 (6 bases). The germline gives CDR1 WNHNN, CDR2 SYGVQD (reference sequence). CDR3 length: 13 amino acids. The V and J ends lost 5 bases and 5 bases respectively, with 12 bases between them. The CDR3 reads CASSREDEETQYF. As DNA, the CDR3 is TGCGCCAGCAGTAGGGAGGACGAGGAGACCCAGTACTTC.

The V gene is TRBV27, the J gene TRBJ2-3; D may be TRBD1 (6 bases). The CDR3 is 13 amino acids. The germline CDR1 and CDR2 sequences are MNHEY and SMNVEV (reference sequence). V lost 5 bases, J lost 8 bases, and 14 bases lay in between. The CDR3 bases are TGTGCCAGCAGTGCGCAGGGGCCAGGTACGCAGTATTTT. This gives the protein CASSAQGPGTQYF.

The CDR3 spells CARLGLTSGRGGSYEQYF. DNA of the CDR3: TGCGCCAGGTTGGGCTTGACTAGCGGGAGGGGGGGGTCCTACGAGCAGTACTTC. The V gene is TRBV23-1, the J gene TRBJ2-7; 14 nucleotides match TRBD2. TRBV23-1 has ORF status, its function being uncertain. With 9 bases clipped from V and 1 base from J, the junction kept 14 bases outside the gene matches. The CDR3 runs to 18 residues.